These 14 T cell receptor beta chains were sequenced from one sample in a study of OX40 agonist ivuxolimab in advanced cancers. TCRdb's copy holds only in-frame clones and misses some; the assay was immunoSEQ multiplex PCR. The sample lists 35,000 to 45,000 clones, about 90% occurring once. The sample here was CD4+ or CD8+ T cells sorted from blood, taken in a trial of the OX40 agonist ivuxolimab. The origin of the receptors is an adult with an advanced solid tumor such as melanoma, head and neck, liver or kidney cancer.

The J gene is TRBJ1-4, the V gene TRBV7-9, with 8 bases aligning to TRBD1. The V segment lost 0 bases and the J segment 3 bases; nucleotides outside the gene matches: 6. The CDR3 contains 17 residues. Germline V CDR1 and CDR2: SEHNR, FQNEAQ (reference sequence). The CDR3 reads CASSLAFQGASNEKLFF. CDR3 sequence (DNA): TGTGCCAGCAGCTTAGCGTTTCAGGGGGCATCTAATGAAAAACTGTTTTTT.

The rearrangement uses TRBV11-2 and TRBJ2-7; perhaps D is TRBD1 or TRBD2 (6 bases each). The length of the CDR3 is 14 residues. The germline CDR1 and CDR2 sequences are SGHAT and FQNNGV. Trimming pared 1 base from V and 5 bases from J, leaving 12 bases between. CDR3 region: CASSLGPGANEQYF. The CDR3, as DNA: TGTGCCAGCAGCTTAGGTCCGGGGGCCAACGAGCAGTACTTC.

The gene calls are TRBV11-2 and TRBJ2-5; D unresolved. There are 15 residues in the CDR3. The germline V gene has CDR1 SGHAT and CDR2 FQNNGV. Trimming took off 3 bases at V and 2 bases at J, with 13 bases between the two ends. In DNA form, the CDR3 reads TGTGCCAGCAGCTTTCGACTGGGCGAGCAAGAGACCCAGTACTTC. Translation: CASSFRLGEQETQYF.

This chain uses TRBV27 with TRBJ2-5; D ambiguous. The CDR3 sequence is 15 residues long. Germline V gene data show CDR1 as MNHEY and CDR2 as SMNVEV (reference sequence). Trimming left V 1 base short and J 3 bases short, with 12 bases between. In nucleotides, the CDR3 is TGTGCCAGCAGTTTATTAAATAGCCCGAAAGAGACCCAGTACTTC. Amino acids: CASSLLNSPKETQYF.

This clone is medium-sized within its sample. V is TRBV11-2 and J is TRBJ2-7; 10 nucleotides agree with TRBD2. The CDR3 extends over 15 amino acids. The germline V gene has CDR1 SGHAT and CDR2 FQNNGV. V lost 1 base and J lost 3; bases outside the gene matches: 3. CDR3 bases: TGTGCCAGCAGCTTAGGGTCTAGCGGGAGCTACGAGCAGTACTTC. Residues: CASSLGSSGSYEQYF.

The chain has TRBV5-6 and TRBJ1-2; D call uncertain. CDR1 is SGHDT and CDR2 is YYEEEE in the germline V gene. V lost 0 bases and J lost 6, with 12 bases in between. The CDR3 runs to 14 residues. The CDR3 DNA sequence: TGTGCCAGCAGCTTGGGGGGTTCGCGCGATGGCTACACCTTC. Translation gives CASSLGGSRDGYTF.

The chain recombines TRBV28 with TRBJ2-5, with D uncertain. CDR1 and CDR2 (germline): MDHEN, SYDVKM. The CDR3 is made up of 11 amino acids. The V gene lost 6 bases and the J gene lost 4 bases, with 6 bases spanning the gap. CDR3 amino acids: CASSRLETQYF. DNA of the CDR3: TGTGCCAGCAGCCGCCTAGAGACCCAGTACTTC.

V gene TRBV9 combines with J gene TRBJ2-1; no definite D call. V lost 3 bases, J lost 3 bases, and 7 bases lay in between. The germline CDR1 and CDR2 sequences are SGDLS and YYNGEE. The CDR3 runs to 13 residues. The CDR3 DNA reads TGTGCCAGCAGCGCCAACTACTACAATGAGCAGTTCTTC. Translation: CASSANYYNEQFF.

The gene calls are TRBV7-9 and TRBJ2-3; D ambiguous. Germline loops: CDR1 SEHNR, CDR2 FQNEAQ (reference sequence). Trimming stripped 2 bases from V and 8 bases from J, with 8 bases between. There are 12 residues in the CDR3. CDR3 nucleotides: TGTGCCAGCAGCTTACCATGGGGTACGCAGTATTTT. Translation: CASSLPWGTQYF.

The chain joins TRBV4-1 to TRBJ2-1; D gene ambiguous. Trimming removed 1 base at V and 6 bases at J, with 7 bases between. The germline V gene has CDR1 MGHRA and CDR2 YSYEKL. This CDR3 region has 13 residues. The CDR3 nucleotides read TGCGCCAGCAGCCAAGCTACTTTCAATGAGCAGTTCTTC. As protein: CASSQATFNEQFF.

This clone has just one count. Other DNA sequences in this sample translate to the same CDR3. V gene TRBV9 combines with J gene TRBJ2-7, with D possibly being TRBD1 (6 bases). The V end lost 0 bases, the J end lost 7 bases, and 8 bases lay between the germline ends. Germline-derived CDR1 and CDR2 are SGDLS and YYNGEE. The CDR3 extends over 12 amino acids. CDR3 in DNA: TGTGCCAGCAGCGTAGAGGGGGAAGAGCAGTACTTC. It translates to CASSVEGEEQYF.

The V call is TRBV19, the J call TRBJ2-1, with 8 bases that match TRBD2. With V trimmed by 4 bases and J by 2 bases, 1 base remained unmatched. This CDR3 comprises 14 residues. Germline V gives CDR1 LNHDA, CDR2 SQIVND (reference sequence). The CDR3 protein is CASSKGLAYNEQFF. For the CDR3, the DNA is TGTGCCAGTAGTAAGGGACTAGCCTACAATGAGCAGTTCTTC.

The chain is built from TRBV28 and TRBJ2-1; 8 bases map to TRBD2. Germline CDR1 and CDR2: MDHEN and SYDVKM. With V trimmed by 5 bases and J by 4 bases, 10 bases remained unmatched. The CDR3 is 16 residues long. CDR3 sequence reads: CASSLYGSGIYNEQFF. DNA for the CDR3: TGTGCCAGCAGTCTCTATGGTAGCGGGATATACAATGAGCAGTTCTTC.

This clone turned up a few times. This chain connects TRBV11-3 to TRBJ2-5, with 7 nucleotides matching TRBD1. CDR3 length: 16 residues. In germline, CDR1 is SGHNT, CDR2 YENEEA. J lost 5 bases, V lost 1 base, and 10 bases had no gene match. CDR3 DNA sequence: TGTGCCAGCAGCTTAGGAGGGGCAGGGGGAGAGGAGACCCAGTACTTC. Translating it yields CASSLGGAGGEETQYF.